A single sample gave rise to the 30 T cell receptor beta chains below, sequenced in a study of blood T cell repertoires in COVID-19. The assay was immunoSEQ multiplex PCR, and TCRdb's table has in-frame clones only and misses some. The sample records over 200,000 clones, 85% to 90% being singletons. The sequencing sample was made of peripheral blood. The receptors shown here come from a man aged 25 to 45 with COVID-19, enrolled during active disease.

The chain couples TRBV19 to TRBJ1-5, with 11 bases identical to TRBD1. Per the germline V gene, CDR1 is LNHDA and CDR2 is SQIVND (reference sequence). Trimming cost V 3 bases and J 4 bases; bases outside gene matches: 5. The CDR3 runs to 16 residues. DNA of the CDR3: TGTGCCAGTAGTATCGGACAGGGGGCCCCTAATCAGCCCCAGCATTTT. Translating gives CASSIGQGAPNQPQHF.

There are a few counts of this clone. The rearrangement links TRBV24-1 to TRBJ2-1; D is undetermined. Germline values: CDR1 KGHDR, CDR2 SFDVKD. Trimming shortened V by 6 bases and J by 2 bases, and 4 bases separated the two germline ends. The length of the CDR3 is 12 residues. In nucleotides, the CDR3 is TGTGCCACCAGTCGGGCCTACAATGAGCAGTTCTTC. It is translated as CATSRAYNEQFF.

The genes are TRBV5-1 and TRBJ1-2; TRBD1 agrees at 9 bases. Looked up from germline, CDR1 is SGHRS and CDR2 is YFSETQ. This CDR3 contains 14 residues. After removal of 4 bases from V and 0 bases from J, the junction contained 1 base not matched to a gene. The chain's CDR3 is CASSTGGSNYGYTF. CDR3 sequence (DNA): TGCGCCAGCAGCACAGGGGGCTCTAACTATGGCTACACCTTC.

The gene calls are TRBV5-1 and TRBJ2-1; maybe TRBD2 (6 bases). The CDR3 contains 15 residues. Per germline, CDR1 SGHRS and CDR2 YFSETQ. V lost 0 bases, J lost 5 bases, and 12 bases lay in between. The DNA for the CDR3 is TGCGCCAGCAGCTTGGAAATCCTAGCGCACAATGAGCAGTTCTTC. This codes for CASSLEILAHNEQFF.

This sequence joins TRBV18 and TRBJ1-5; D remains unclear. Germline-derived CDR1 and CDR2 are KGHSH and LQKENI. This CDR3 spans 15 amino acids. Between the trimmed V and J ends, which lost 5 bases and 5 bases, there was a span of 16 bases. CDR3 nucleotide sequence: TGTGCCAGCTCAACACGGAGGGTCTTGGATCAGCCCCAGCATTTT. Protein sequence: CASSTRRVLDQPQHF.

This chain connects TRBV30 to TRBJ1-2; 9 bases map to TRBD1. Losses at the gene ends were 2 bases for V and 0 bases for J; bases not matched to a gene: 10. This CDR3 is 17 amino acids long. Germline CDR1 GTSNPN, CDR2 SVGIG (reference sequence). The CDR3 bases are TGTGCCTGGAGTACAGGGGGCGGCCTACCACCTAACTATGGCTACACCTTC. Its protein product is CAWSTGGGLPPNYGYTF.

The chain carries TRBV28 and TRBJ2-7; 10 bases match TRBD2. The V and J ends lost 2 bases and 3 bases, in that order; junction bases with no gene match: 13. The CDR3 runs to 18 residues. The germline V gene encodes CDR1 MDHEN and CDR2 SYDVKM. Here the CDR3 reads CASSLRPRLAGVFYEQYF. The DNA for the CDR3 is TGTGCCAGCAGTTTAAGGCCGCGTCTAGCGGGAGTTTTCTACGAGCAGTACTTC.

The chain's CDR3 is CAIMEAAYEQYF. DNA for the CDR3: TGTGCCATCATGGAGGCTGCCTACGAGCAGTACTTC. The chain uses TRBV6-5 and TRBJ2-7, with D possibly being TRBD2 (5 bases). Germline V lookup: CDR1 MNHEY, CDR2 SVGAGI. Between the trimmed V and J ends, which lost 10 bases and 2 bases, there was a span of 12 bases. The CDR3 runs to 12 residues.

The chain uses TRBV9 and TRBJ1-3; D perhaps matches TRBD1 (5 bases). Germline-derived CDR1 and CDR2 are SGDLS and YYNGEE. The CDR3 loop spans 15 amino acids. Trimming took 1 base from V and 0 from J, leaving 8 bases between them. The CDR3 spells CASSVWGDSGNTIYF. The CDR3 nucleotides read TGTGCCAGCAGCGTATGGGGGGACTCTGGAAACACCATATATTTT.

This clone was recorded once. The chain couples TRBV29-1 to TRBJ1-2; 7 bases are a match to TRBD1. J lost 4 bases, V lost 6 bases, and 8 bases had no gene match. The CDR3 consists of 13 residues. Looked up from germline, CDR1 is SQVTM and CDR2 is ANQGSEA. In nucleotides, the CDR3 is TGCAGCGTCGACAGGGTCTTGGGCTATGGCTACACCTTC. Its translation is CSVDRVLGYGYTF. Looking up the rest from reference TRBV29-1 and TRBJ1-2 gives the full variable domain: SAVISQKPSRDICQRGTSLTIQCQVDSQVTMMFWYRQQPGQSLTLIATANQGSEATYESGFVIDKFPISRPNLTFSTLTVSNMSPEDSSIYLCSVDRVLGYGYTFGSGTRLTVV.

This rearrangement joins TRBV5-1 to TRBJ2-3; tentatively, D is TRBD1 (6 bases). Germline V gene sequence: CDR1 SGHRS, CDR2 YFSETQ. There are 15 residues in the CDR3. Trimming took off 0 bases at V and 1 base at J, with 9 bases between the two ends. The CDR3 loop is CASSLEQGGTDTQYF. Here the CDR3 DNA reads TGCGCCAGCAGCTTGGAACAGGGTGGCACAGATACGCAGTATTTT.

The CDR3 DNA sequence: TGCGCCAGCAGCCAAGGTCCCCCAGGGGCCAAGCAGTACTTC. Amino acids: CASSQGPPGAKQYF. The V gene is TRBV4-3, the J gene TRBJ2-7, with a possible D match to TRBD1 (6 bases). Germline-derived CDR1 and CDR2 are LGHNA and YSLEER. V lost 1 base, J lost 8 bases, and 15 bases lay in between. The CDR3 has 14 residues.

In regard to this clone: A read error may account for a junction end that differs from germline. The V call is TRBV7-2, the J call TRBJ2-7, with TRBD1 as a possible D gene (6 bases). Germline V gene data show CDR1 as SGHTA and CDR2 as FQGNSA. The CDR3 has 15 amino acids. CDR3 residues: CASSPSRDTRYGQYF. CDR3 DNA sequence: TGTGCCAGCAGCCCCTCCCGGGACACCCGATACGGGCAGTACTTC.

V usage is TRBV7-8 and J usage is TRBJ1-5; the D is unclear. Trimming pared 5 bases from V and 0 bases from J, leaving 5 bases between. Germline-derived CDR1 and CDR2 are SGHVS and FQNEAQ. The CDR3 contains 13 residues. CDR3: CASSPVSNQPQHF. For the CDR3, the DNA is TGTGCCAGCAGCCCCGTTAGCAATCAGCCCCAGCATTTT. Full variable domain (remainder filled in from reference TRBV7-8 and TRBJ1-5): GAGVSQSPRYKVAKRGQDVALRCDPISGHVSLFWYQQALGQGPEFLTYFQNEAQLDKSGLPSDRFFAERPEGSVSTLKIQRTQQEDSAVYLCASSPVSNQPQHFGDGTRLSIL.

CDR3 amino acids: CASSLGQSYGYTF. The CDR3 DNA reads as TGTGCCAGCAGTTTAGGGCAGAGCTATGGCTACACCTTC. J is TRBJ1-2 and V is TRBV28; the D is unclear. The CDR3 loop spans 13 amino acids. V lost 2 bases, J lost 4 bases, and 8 bases lay in between. In germline, CDR1 is MDHEN, CDR2 SYDVKM.

The chain couples TRBV27 to TRBJ2-6; the match to TRBD2 covers 13 bases. Germline V gene data show CDR1 as MNHEY and CDR2 as SMNVEV (reference sequence). CDR3 size: 20 residues. The V segment lost 5 bases and the J segment 1 base; nucleotides outside the gene matches: 11. The DNA of the CDR3 is TGTGCCAGCAGTCCCCGGACTAGCGGGGGCGTCAGATCTGGGGCCAACGTCCTGACTTTC. Amino acid sequence: CASSPRTSGGVRSGANVLTF.

The chain couples TRBV4-2 to TRBJ1-1; D might be TRBD1 (5 bases). The germline CDR1 and CDR2 sequences are LGHNA and YNFKEQ. Trimming removed 0 bases at V and 2 bases at J, with 16 bases between. The CDR3 is made up of 17 amino acids. The CDR3 is CASSQDSRRGKNTEAFF. In nucleotides, the CDR3 is TGTGCCAGCAGCCAAGATAGTAGGAGGGGAAAAAACACTGAAGCTTTCTTT.

This chain joins TRBV19 and TRBJ1-2; tentative D call: TRBD1 (5 bases). Per germline, CDR1 LNHDA and CDR2 SQIVND (reference sequence). This CDR3 is 18 amino acids long. V lost 0 bases and J 4 bases, leaving 21 bases between the germline ends. As DNA, the CDR3 is TGTGCCAGTAGTATAGATTCTCCGCGACAGTCTATAACCTATGGCTACACCTTC. This codes for CASSIDSPRQSITYGYTF.

The chain combines TRBV15 with TRBJ1-2; D is unclear. The CDR3 consists of 13 residues. V was trimmed by 1 base and J by 4 bases, leaving 7 bases between them. Germline CDR1 and CDR2: LNHNV and YYDKDF (reference sequence). In DNA, the CDR3 is TGTGCCACCAGCAGAGTTCGGGGCTATGGCTACACCTTC. Translation gives CATSRVRGYGYTF. Complete variable domain (other parts from reference TRBV15 and TRBJ1-2): DAMVIQNPRYQVTQFGKPVTLSCSQTLNHNVMYWYQQKSSQAPKLLFHYYDKDFNNEADTPDNFQSRRPNTSFCFLDIRSPGLGDTAMYLCATSRVRGYGYTFGSGTRLTVV.

The chain links TRBV7-2 to TRBJ2-7, with 9 bases lining up with TRBD1. The CDR3 consists of 14 residues. Germline lookup yields CDR1 SGHTA and CDR2 FQGNSA. The V gene end was trimmed by 0 bases and the J gene end by 3 bases; junction bases not matched to a gene: 0. CDR3 sequence reads: CASSLAGQGYEQYF. The CDR3 bases are TGTGCCAGCAGCTTAGCGGGACAGGGCTACGAGCAGTACTTC.

The chain uses TRBV5-4 and TRBJ2-7; possible D gene TRBD2, 7 bases. The germline gives CDR1 SGHNT, CDR2 YYREEE (reference sequence). This CDR3 is 16 amino acids long. V was cut by 0 bases and J by 2 bases, with 15 bases left in between. Here the CDR3 reads CASSLGGGISTYEQYF. DNA for the CDR3: TGTGCCAGCAGCTTGGGGGGGGGCATAAGCACCTACGAGCAGTACTTC.

The V and J genes are TRBV9 and TRBJ1-3; the D gene is possibly TRBD1 (5 bases). Trimming left V 2 bases short and J 9 bases short, with 15 bases between. Germline assignment: CDR1 SGDLS and CDR2 YYNGEE. The CDR3 totals 14 residues. The CDR3 is CASSVGQGPFTIYF. CDR3 DNA: TGTGCCAGCAGCGTGGGGCAGGGCCCCTTCACCATATATTTT.

In this sample, this clone turned up a few times. The rearrangement uses TRBV28 and TRBJ2-6, with D perhaps matching TRBD1 (6 bases). V was shortened by 8 bases and J by 2 bases, with 13 bases between the two germline ends. Germline V gene lookup returns CDR1 MDHEN and CDR2 SYDVKM. The CDR3 contains 15 residues. DNA of the CDR3: TGTGCCAGCGGCCGAGAGGGGGCTGGGGCCAACGTCCTGACTTTC. This codes for CASGREGAGANVLTF.

Written as DNA, the CDR3 is TGCGCCAGCAGCCCCCTAGGCCAAGAGACCCAGTACTTC. As protein: CASSPLGQETQYF. The chain employs TRBV5-1 and TRBJ2-5; D is unclear. Trimming took 4 bases from V and 1 from J, leaving 8 bases between them. The germline V gene has CDR1 SGHRS and CDR2 YFSETQ. The CDR3 length is 13 residues. Using reference TRBV5-1 and TRBJ2-5 for the parts outside the CDR3, the full variable domain is KAGVTQTPRYLIKTRGQQVTLSCSPISGHRSVSWYQQTPGQGLQFLFEYFSETQRNKGNFPGRFSGRQFSNSRSEMNVSTLELGDSALYLCASSPLGQETQYFGPGTRLLVL.

The V call is TRBV10-3, the J call TRBJ1-6, with 8 bases lining up with TRBD1. The CDR3 is 15 residues long. V was pared by 4 bases and J by 6 bases, with 5 bases of the junction left unmatched. Germline V gene sequence: CDR1 ENHRY, CDR2 SYGVKD. CDR3 amino acids: CAISGPGQGNSPLHF. CDR3 sequence (DNA): TGTGCCATCAGTGGTCCCGGACAGGGTAATTCACCCCTCCACTTT.

The V call is TRBV7-2, the J call TRBJ1-6; TRBD1 matches at 8 bases. The CDR3 has 19 residues. CDR1 SGHTA and CDR2 FQGNSA come from the germline V gene. Unmatched junction bases numbered 19, after V lost 6 bases and J lost 6 bases. In DNA, the CDR3 is TGTGCCAGCAGGAGGGTCCCCGGGACAGGCGGATTGGGTAATTCACCCCTCCACTTT. Residues: CASRRVPGTGGLGNSPLHF.

The chain couples TRBV4-2 to TRBJ1-3; TRBD1 aligns across 8 bases. The CDR3 consists of 17 residues. Germline V CDR1 and CDR2: LGHNA, YNFKEQ. V dropped 3 bases and J dropped 0; count of bases not matched to a gene: 7. DNA of the CDR3: TGTGCCAGCAGCCAGACGGTACAGGGGGGCTCTGGAAACACCATATATTTT. Its protein is CASSQTVQGGSGNTIYF.

This clone was recorded only once. The V and J genes are TRBV20-1 and TRBJ1-4; a weak D match, TRBD1 (5 bases). CDR3 length equals 10 residues. Trimming stripped 6 bases from V and 13 bases from J, with 12 bases between. Germline loops: CDR1 DFQATT, CDR2 SNEGSKA (reference sequence). The CDR3, as DNA: TGCAGTGCCCAGGGAGGGGTACTGTTTTTT. This gives the protein CSAQGGVLFF.

Remarks on this clone: At one boundary the junction diverges from the germline segment, which might be a read error. This chain links TRBV28 with TRBJ2-1; no clear D gene. The V gene's germline CDR1 is MDHEN and CDR2 SYDVKM. The CDR3 sequence is 11 residues long. CDR3 in amino acids: CASSLESERFF. In nucleotides, the CDR3 is TGTGCCAGCAGTTTAGAGAGTGAGCGGTTCTTC.

V is TRBV19 and J is TRBJ2-1, with D maybe TRBD1 (6 bases). In germline, CDR1 is LNHDA, CDR2 SQIVND (reference sequence). Trimming shortened V by 4 bases and J by 6 bases, and 13 bases separated the two germline ends. The CDR3 runs to 14 residues. The CDR3 sequence: CASSTWTVVNEQFF. In DNA form, the CDR3 reads TGTGCCAGTAGTACCTGGACAGTGGTCAATGAGCAGTTCTTC.